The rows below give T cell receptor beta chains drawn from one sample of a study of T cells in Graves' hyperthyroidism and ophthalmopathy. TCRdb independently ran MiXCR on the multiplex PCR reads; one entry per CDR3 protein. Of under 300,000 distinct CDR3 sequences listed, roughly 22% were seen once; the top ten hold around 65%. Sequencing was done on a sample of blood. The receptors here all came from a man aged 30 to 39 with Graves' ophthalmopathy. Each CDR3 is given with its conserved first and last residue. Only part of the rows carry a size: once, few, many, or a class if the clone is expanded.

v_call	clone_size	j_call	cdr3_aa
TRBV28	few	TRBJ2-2	CASSYPLLRTGELFF
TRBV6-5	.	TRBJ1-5	CASSYGGRDDAQPQHF
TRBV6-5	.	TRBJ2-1	CASSYDPTYNEQFF
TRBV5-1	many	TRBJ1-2	CASSLGPANYGYTF
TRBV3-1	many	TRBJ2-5	CASSQTYQETQYF
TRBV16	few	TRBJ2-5	CASSQSAGGRAETQYF
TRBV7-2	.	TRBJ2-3	CASSTRVFTDTQYF
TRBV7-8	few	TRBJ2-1	CASSLVMGGGKNEQFF
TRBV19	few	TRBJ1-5	CASSRRQGGYGQPQHF
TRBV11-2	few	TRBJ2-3	CASSLRGAVTDTQYF
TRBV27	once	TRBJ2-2	CATKTNTGELFF
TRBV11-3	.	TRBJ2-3	CASSFNPWSTDTQYF
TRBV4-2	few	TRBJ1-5	CASSRDANSNQPQHF
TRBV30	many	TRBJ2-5	CAWAGGSETQYF
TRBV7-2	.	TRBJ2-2	CASSRQGPTGELFF
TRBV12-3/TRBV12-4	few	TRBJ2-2	CASSFSGSWGELFF
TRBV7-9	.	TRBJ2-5	CASSLIRGYQETQYF
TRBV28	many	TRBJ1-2	CASSPQTGHLDGYTF
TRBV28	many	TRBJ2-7	CASSSPGQGGVYEQYF
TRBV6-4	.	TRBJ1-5	CASSETLYKPQHF
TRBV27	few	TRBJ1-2	CASSFSRVNYGYTF
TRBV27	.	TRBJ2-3	CASRKFTGGTDTQYF